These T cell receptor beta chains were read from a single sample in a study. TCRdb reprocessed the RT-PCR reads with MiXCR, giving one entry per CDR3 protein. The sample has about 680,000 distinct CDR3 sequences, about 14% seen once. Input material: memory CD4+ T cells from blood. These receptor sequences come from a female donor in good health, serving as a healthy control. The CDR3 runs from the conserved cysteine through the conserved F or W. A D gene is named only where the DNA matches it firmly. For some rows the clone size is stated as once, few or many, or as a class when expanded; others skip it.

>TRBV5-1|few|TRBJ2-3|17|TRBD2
TGCGCCAGCAGCTTGCGGACTAGCGGGACCAACACAGATACGCAGTATTTT
CASSLRTSGTNTDTQYF
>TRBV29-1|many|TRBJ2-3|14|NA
TGCAGCGTTGAACGAGGGACCCGCACAGATACGCAGTATTTT
CSVERGTRTDTQYF
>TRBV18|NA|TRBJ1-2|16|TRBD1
TGTGCCAGCTCACCGCTCACTCTCCCACAGGGGGATGGCTACACCTTC
CASSPLTLPQGDGYTF
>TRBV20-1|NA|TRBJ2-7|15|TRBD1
TGCAGTGCTAGAGAAGGACAGGCGACATACTACGAGCAGTACTTC
CSAREGQATYYEQYF
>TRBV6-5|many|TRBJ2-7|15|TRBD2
TGTGCCAGCGCCTTAAGGGAGACTAGCGCCTACGAGCAGTACTTC
CASALRETSAYEQYF
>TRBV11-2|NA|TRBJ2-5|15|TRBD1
TGTGCCAGCAGCTCCAAGACAGGGCTACGGGAGACCCAGTACTTC
CASSSKTGLRETQYF
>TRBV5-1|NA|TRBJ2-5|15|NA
TGCGCCAGCAGCGGCCCTGGTGGGGGAACGGAGACCCAGTACTTC
CASSGPGGGTETQYF
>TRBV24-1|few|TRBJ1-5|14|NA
TGTGCCACCAGTGATGAGTGGGAAAATCAGCCCCAGCATTTT
CATSDEWENQPQHF
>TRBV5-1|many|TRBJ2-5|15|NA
TGCGCCAGCAGCTTGTTCTCACAGGGAGGGGAGACCCAGTACTTC
CASSLFSQGGETQYF
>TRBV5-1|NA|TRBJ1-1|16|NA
TGCGCCAGCAGCTTCGCGTCCGGGACATTAAACACTGAAGCTTTCTTT
CASSFASGTLNTEAFF
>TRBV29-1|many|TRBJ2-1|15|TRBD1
TGCAGCGTTGAAGGGACAGGGGGCTCCTACAATGAGCAGTTCTTC
CSVEGTGGSYNEQFF
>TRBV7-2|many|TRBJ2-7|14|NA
TGTGCCAGCAGCTTCCGGGACGGCTACTACGAGCAGTACTTC
CASSFRDGYYEQYF
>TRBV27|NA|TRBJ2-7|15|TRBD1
TGTGCCAGCAGTCCCTGGACAGGGAAGTCCTACGAGCAGTACTTC
CASSPWTGKSYEQYF
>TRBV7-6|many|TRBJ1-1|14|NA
TGTGCCAGCAGCTTAGCCCCCACAGGTGGGGTAGCTTTCTTT
CASSLAPTGGVAFF
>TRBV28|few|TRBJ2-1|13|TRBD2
TGTGCCAGCACGGGGGGTTCCTACAATGAGCAGTTCTTC
CASTGGSYNEQFF
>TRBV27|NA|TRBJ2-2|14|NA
TGTGCCAGCGGGATATGGGGCCAGCACGGGGAGCTGTTTTTT
CASGIWGQHGELFF
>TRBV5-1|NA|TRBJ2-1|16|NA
TGCGCCAGCAGCGTCACGGCAGGGTTGGCCTACAATGAGCAGTTCTTC
CASSVTAGLAYNEQFF
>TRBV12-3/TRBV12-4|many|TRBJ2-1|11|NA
TGTGCCAGCAGCCCATACGATGAGCAGTTCTTC
CASSPYDEQFF
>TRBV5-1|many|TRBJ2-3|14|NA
TGCGCCAGCACTTCCGGAGCGGGCCCAAATACGCAGTATTTT
CASTSGAGPNTQYF
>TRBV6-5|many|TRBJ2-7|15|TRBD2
TGTGCCAGCAGTTCGGCGGCGGGAGGTTCCTACGAGCAGTACTTC
CASSSAAGGSYEQYF
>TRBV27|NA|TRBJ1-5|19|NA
TGTGCCAGCAGTTTATATGGGCCGAATAACAAGGAATACAATCAGCCCCAGCATTTT
CASSLYGPNNKEYNQPQHF
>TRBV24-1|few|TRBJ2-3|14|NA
TGTGCCACCAGTGATCCAAGATCGGCAGATACGCAGTATTTT
CATSDPRSADTQYF
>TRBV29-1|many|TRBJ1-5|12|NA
TGCAGCGTCCTCGTAGGGGGTCAGCCCCAGCATTTT
CSVLVGGQPQHF
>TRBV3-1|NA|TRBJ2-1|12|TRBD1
TGTGCCAGCACCGCACCGGGACAGGAGCAGTTCTTC
CASTAPGQEQFF
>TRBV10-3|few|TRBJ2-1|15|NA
TGTGCCATCAGTGGGACGGAGGGGCCCTACAATGAGCAGTTCTTC
CAISGTEGPYNEQFF
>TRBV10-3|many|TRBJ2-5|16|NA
TGTGCCACCCGGGCAACGGGCATCACTGATCAAGAGACCCAGTACTTC
CATRATGITDQETQYF